This T cell receptor (beta chain) is from a study of blood T cells in healthy people across ages. Study-wide results and limits: Unknown CMV status may confound age-related changes in expanded clones. Per million T cells, TCR beta diversity dropped about linearly as age rose.

Trimming left V 1 base short and J 4 bases short, with 8 bases between. This CDR3 has 14 amino acids. CDR1 and CDR2 (germline): SGHTA, FQGNSA. The people who gave samples were healthy Caucasians from Russia, aged roughly 6 to 100. This clonotype was counted a few times. What it recognizes is unknown. Primers used in a second PCR of about 6 to 12 cycles were a sample-barcoded 5' primer and a J-beta primer mix. TCRdb passed the 5' RACE reads through MiXCR, listing each CDR3 protein once. The repertoire holds fewer than 2 million distinct CDR3 sequences, about two fifths seen once, with more than 20% in the top ten.

V is TRBV7-2 and J is TRBJ2-1; D is ambiguous. This TCR was sampled from a human donor in good health. Sequencing was done on a sample of blood. CDR3 in amino acids: CASSLGVYYNEQFF. The CDR3 DNA is TGTGCCAGCAGCTTAGGGGTCTATTACAATGAGCAGTTCTTC.